Presented here are 7 T cell receptor beta chains from one specimen sequenced in a study of neurological immune-mediated disorders. TCRdb re-called the 5' RACE reads through MiXCR, storing one row per CDR3 protein. The sample records under 45,000 distinct CDR3 sequences, around 2.5% being singletons. The sequenced sample was PBMCs. These receptor sequences come from a man in his fifties or sixties with multiple sclerosis.

This clonotype was recorded at least ten times. The genes are TRBV10-3 and TRBJ2-3; TRBD2 matches at 8 bases. This CDR3 contains 14 residues. From germline, CDR1 is ENHRY and CDR2 SYGVKD. V shed 8 bases and J 6 bases; nucleotides not matched to a gene: 10. CDR3 region: CAIDSSRGEDTQYF. CDR3 bases: TGTGCCATCGACTCGTCGCGGGGGGAGGATACGCAGTATTTT.

This clonotype was found many times. The chain recombines TRBV27 with TRBJ1-2, with unresolved D. The V gene lost 3 bases and the J gene lost 2 bases, with 4 bases spanning the gap. The length of the CDR3 is 12 residues. Germline-derived CDR1 and CDR2 are MNHEY and SMNVEV (reference sequence). The chain's CDR3 is CASSFQNYGYTF. DNA for the CDR3: TGTGCCAGCAGTTTTCAAAACTATGGCTACACCTTC.

This clonotype has a count of ten or more. The chain joins TRBV5-1 to TRBJ1-1; D gene uncertain. Trimming cost V 3 bases and J 1 base, with 10 bases left between them. CDR1 and CDR2 from the germline V gene are SGHRS and YFSETQ. The CDR3 is made up of 14 amino acids. The CDR3 sequence: CASSSQKSNTEAFF. The CDR3 coding sequence is TGCGCCAGCAGCTCACAGAAATCGAACACTGAAGCTTTCTTT.

Ten or more counts support this clonotype. The chain carries TRBV5-6 and TRBJ1-1; D not resolved. CDR3 size: 14 residues. Trimming left V 4 bases short and J 11 bases short, with 21 bases between. Looked up from germline, CDR1 is SGHDT and CDR2 is YYEEEE. Here the CDR3 reads CASSPGPPFNGAFF. The CDR3 DNA follows: TGTGCCAGCAGCCCCGGACCCCCGTTTAATGGCGCTTTCTTT.

The V and J genes are TRBV18 and TRBJ1-5; 7 bases are a match to TRBD1. CDR1 is KGHSH and CDR2 is LQKENI in the germline V gene. After removal of 3 bases from V and 6 bases from J, the junction contained 2 bases not matched to a gene. The CDR3 is made up of 13 amino acids. The CDR3 here is CASSPTGSQPQHF. The CDR3 DNA reads as TGTGCCAGCTCACCGACAGGGTCTCAGCCCCAGCATTTT.

This clonotype has at least ten counts. The chain combines TRBV7-2 with TRBJ2-3; D ambiguous. Germline V lookup: CDR1 SGHTA, CDR2 FQGNSA. V dropped 1 base and J dropped 6 bases, with 8 bases sitting between them. This CDR3 spans 13 amino acids. The CDR3 DNA reads TGTGCCAGCAGCTTAGTATTTGGGGATACGCAGTATTTT. Its protein is CASSLVFGDTQYF.

This clonotype was found many times. The chain is built from TRBV5-1 and TRBJ1-1; perhaps TRBD1 as D (5 bases). V lost 2 bases and J lost 1, with 18 bases in between. The CDR3 consists of 17 residues. Germline CDR1 and CDR2: SGHRS and YFSETQ. The CDR3 nucleotides read TGCGCCAGCAGCTTTTCCGGGACGGAGGTGGGGAACACTGAAGCTTTCTTT. It encodes CASSFSGTEVGNTEAFF.